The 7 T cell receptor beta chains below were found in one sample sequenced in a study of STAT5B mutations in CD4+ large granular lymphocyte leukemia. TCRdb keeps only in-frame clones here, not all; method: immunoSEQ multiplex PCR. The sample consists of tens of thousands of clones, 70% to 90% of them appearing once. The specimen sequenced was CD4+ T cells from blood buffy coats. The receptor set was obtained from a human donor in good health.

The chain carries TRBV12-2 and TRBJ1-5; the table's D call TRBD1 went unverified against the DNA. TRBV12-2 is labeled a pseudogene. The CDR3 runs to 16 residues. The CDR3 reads CASRSYYRDKNQPQHF. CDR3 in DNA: TGTGCAAGTCGCTCCTATTACCGGGACAAGAATCAGCCCCAGCATTTT.

CDR3 DNA: TGTGCCAGCAGTCCGCCTCAGGAGTACTATGGCTACACCTTC. Translation gives CASSPPQEYYGYTF. The chain links TRBV6-6 to TRBJ1-2; D gene unclear. V lost 5 bases, J lost 3 bases, and 13 bases lay in between. The CDR3 loop spans 14 amino acids. Per the germline V gene, CDR1 is MNHNY and CDR2 is SVGAGI (reference sequence).

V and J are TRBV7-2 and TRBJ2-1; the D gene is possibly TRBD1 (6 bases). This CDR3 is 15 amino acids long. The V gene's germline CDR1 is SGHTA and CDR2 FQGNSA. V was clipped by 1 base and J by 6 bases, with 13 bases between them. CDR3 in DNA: TGTGCCAGCAGCTTAGAACTAGGGGGACCCAATGAGCAGTTCTTC. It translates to CASSLELGGPNEQFF.

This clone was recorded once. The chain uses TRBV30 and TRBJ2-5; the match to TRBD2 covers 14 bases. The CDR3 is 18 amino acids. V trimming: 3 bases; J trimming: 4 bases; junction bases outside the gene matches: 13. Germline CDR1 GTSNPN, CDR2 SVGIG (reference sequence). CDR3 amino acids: CAWSSGTSGSIWVETQYF. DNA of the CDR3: TGTGCCTGGAGCTCCGGGACTAGCGGGAGTATTTGGGTAGAGACCCAGTACTTC. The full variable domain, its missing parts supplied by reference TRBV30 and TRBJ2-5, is SQTIHQWPATLVQPVGSPLSLECTVEGTSNPNLYWYRQAAGRGLQLLFYSVGIGQISSEVPQNLSASRPQDRQFILSSKKLLLSDSGFYLCAWSSGTSGSIWVETQYFGPGTRLLVL.

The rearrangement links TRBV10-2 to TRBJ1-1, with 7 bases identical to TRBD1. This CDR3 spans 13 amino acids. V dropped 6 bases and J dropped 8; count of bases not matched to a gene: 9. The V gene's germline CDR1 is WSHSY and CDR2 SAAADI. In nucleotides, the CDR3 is TGCGCCAGCAGGATTACAGGGGAAGGAGAAGCTTTCTTT. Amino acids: CASRITGEGEAFF.

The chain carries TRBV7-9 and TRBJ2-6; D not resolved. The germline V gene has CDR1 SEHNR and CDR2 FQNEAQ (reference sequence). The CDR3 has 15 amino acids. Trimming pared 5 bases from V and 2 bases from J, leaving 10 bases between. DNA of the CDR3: TGTGCCAGCAGCAAAAGGGTGGCTGGGGCCAACGTCCTGACTTTC. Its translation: CASSKRVAGANVLTF. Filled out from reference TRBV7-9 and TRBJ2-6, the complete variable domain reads DTGVSQNPRHKITKRGQNVTFRCDPISEHNRLYWYRQTLGQGPEFLTYFQNEAQLEKSRLLSDRFSAERPKGSFSTLEIQRTEQGDSAMYLCASSKRVAGANVLTFGAGSRLTVL.

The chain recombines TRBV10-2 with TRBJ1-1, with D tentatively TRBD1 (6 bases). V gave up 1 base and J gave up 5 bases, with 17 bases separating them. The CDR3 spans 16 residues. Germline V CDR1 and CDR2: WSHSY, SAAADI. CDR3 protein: CASSEFGTPRGTEAFF. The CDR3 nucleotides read TGCGCCAGCAGTGAGTTTGGGACGCCCAGGGGAACTGAAGCTTTCTTT.